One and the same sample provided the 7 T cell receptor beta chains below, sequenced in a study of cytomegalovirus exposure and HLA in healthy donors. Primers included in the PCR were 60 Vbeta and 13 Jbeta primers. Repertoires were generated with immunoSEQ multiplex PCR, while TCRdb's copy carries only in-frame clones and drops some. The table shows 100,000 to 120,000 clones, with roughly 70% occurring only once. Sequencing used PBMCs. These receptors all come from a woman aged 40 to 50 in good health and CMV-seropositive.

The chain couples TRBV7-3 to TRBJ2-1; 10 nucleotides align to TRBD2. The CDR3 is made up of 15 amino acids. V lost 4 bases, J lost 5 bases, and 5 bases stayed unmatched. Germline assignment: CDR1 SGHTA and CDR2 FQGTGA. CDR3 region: CASSSSGGPNNEQFF. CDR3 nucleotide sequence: TGTGCCAGCAGCTCTAGCGGGGGCCCTAACAATGAGCAGTTCTTC.

CDR3 sequence: CASSERSGSTDTQYF. CDR3 nucleotides: TGTGCCAGCAGTGAGAGAAGCGGTAGCACAGATACGCAGTATTTT. This chain connects TRBV2 to TRBJ2-3; a possible D gene is TRBD2 (5 bases). This CDR3 comprises 15 residues. Germline assignment: CDR1 SNHLY and CDR2 FYNNEI. With 3 bases removed from V and 0 bases from J, the gap between germline ends came to 10 bases. The full variable domain, in which reference TRBV2 and TRBJ2-3 provide the parts outside the CDR3, is EPEVTQTPSHQVTQMGQEVILRCVPISNHLYFYWYRQILGQKVEFLVSFYNNEISEKSEIFDDQFSVERPDGSNFTLKIRSTKLEDSAMYFCASSERSGSTDTQYFGPGTRLTVL.

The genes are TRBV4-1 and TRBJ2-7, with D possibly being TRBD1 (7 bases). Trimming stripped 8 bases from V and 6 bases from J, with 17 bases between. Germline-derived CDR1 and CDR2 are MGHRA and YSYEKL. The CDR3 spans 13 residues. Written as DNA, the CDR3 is TGCGCCAGCGCAGGGGGGCCCACTTCCGAGCAGTACTTC. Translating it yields CASAGGPTSEQYF.

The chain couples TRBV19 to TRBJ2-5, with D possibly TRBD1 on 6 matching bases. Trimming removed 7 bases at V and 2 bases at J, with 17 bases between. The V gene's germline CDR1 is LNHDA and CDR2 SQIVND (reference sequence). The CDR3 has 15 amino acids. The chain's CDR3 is CASNPRDTGQETQYF. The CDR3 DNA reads TGTGCCAGTAACCCCCGGGACACAGGACAAGAGACCCAGTACTTC.

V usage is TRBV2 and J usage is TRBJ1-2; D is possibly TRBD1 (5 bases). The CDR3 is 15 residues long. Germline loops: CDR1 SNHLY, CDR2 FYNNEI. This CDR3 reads CGSTASKFQNYGYTF. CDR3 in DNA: TGTGGGTCGACAGCCAGTAAGTTCCAAAACTATGGCTACACCTTC.

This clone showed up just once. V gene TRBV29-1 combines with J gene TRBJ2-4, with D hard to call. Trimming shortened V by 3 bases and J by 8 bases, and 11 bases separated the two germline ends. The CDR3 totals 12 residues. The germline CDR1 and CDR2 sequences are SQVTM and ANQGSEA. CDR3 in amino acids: CSVDSSADIQYF. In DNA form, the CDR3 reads TGCAGCGTTGATTCTAGTGCGGACATTCAGTACTTC.

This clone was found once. CDR3 nucleotide sequence: TGTGCCAGCAGCTTGGAGGAGGAGACCCAGTACTTC. Amino acids: CASSLEEETQYF. The V call is TRBV5-6, the J call TRBJ2-5; D gene ambiguous. Germline V CDR1 and CDR2: SGHDT, YYEEEE. Trimming stripped 0 bases from V and 5 bases from J, with 5 bases between. The CDR3 contains 12 residues.